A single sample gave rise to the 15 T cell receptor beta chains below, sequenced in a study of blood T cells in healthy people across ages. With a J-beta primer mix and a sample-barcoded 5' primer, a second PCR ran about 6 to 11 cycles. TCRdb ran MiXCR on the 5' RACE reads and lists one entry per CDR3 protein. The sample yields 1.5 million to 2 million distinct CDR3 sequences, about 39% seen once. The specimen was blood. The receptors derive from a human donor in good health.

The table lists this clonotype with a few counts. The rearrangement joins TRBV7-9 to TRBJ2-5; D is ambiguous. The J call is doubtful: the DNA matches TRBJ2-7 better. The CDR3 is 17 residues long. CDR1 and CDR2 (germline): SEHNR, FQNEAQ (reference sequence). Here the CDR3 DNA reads TGTGCCAGCAGCTCAGAGAAGGACGTGGTAAACTTCTACGAGCAGTACTTC. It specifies CASSSEKDVVNFYEQYF.

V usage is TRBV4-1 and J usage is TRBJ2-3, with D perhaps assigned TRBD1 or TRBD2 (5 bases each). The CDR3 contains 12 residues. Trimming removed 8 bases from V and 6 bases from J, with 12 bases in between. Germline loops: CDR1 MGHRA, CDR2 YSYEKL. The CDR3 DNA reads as TGCGCCAGCGGGTTCTGGGGGGATACGCAGTATTTT. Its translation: CASGFWGDTQYF.

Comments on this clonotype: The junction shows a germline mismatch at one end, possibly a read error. Here the CDR3 reads CSVGEEWGGLSNEQYF. The CDR3 DNA reads TGTAGCGTTGGCGAGGAGTGGGGGGGCCTATCGAATGAGCAGTACTTC. The chain couples TRBV29-1 to TRBJ2-1, with a tentative D call TRBD2 (7 bases). The closer fit of TRBJ2-7 to the DNA end suggests the J call may be wrong. CDR3 length: 16 amino acids. Germline V gene data show CDR1 as SQVTM and CDR2 as ANQGSEA.

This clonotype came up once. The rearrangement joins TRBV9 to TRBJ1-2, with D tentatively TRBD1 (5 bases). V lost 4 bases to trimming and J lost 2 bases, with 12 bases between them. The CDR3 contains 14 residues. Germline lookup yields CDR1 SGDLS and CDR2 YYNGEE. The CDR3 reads CASSQTSGNYGYTF. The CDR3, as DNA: TGTGCCAGCAGCCAAACCTCAGGGAACTATGGCTACACCTTC.

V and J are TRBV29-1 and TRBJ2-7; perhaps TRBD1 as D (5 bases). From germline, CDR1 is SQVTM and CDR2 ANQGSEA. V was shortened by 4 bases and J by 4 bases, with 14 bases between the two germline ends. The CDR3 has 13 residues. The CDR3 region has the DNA TGCAGCGTTGGGCAGGGCGCTGGGTACGAGCAGTACTTC. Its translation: CSVGQGAGYEQYF.

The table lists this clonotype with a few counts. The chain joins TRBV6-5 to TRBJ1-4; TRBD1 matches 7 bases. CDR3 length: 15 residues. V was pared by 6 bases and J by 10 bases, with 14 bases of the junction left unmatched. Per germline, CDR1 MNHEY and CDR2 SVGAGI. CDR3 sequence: CASRPLDREAGKLFF. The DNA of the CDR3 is TGTGCCAGCAGACCCTTAGACAGGGAGGCCGGAAAACTGTTTTTT.

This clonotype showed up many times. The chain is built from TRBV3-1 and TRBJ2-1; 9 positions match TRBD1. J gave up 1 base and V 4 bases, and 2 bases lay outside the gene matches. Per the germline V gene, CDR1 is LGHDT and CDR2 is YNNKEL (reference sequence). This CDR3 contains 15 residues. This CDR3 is CASSPGTGSYNEQFF. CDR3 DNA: TGTGCCAGCAGCCCCGGGACAGGGTCCTACAATGAGCAGTTCTTC.

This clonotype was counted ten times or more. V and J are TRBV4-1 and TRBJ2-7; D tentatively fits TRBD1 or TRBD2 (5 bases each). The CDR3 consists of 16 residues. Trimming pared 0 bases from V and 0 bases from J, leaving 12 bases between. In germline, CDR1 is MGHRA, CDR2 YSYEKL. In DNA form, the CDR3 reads TGCGCCAGCAGCCAAGATAACGAGGGACCCTCCTACGAGCAGTACTTC. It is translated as CASSQDNEGPSYEQYF.

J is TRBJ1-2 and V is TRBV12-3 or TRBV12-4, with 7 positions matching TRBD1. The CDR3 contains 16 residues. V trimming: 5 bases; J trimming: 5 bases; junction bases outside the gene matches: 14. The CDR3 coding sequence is TGTGCCAGCAGTCCGTACTCACCGGGACAGACTTATGGCTACACCTTC. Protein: CASSPYSPGQTYGYTF.

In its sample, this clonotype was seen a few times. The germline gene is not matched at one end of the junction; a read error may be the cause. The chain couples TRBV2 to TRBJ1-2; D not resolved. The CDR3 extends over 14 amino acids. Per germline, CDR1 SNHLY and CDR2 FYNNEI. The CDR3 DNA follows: TGTACCAGCAGTGAAGCGACTCCCTTGGGGGGCTACACCTTC. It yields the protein CTSSEATPLGGYTF.

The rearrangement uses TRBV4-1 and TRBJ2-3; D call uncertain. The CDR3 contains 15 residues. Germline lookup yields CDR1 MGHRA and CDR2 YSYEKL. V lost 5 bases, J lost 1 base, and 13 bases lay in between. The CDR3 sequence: CASSIDRAGTDTQYF. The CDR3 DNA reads TGCGCCAGCAGCATAGACCGGGCGGGCACAGATACGCAGTATTTT.

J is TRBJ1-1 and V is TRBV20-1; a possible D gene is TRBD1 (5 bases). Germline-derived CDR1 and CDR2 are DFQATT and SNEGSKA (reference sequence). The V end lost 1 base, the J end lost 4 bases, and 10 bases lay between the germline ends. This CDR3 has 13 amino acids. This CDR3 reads CSARGGGGTEAFF. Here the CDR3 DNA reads TGCAGTGCTAGAGGTGGCGGGGGCACTGAAGCTTTCTTT.

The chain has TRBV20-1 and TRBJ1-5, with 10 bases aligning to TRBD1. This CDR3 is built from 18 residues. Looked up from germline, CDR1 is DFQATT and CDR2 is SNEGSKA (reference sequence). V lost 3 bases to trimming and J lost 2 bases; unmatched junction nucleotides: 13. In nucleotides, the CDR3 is TGCAGTGCTAGCCCGCGGACAGGGGGAAATTATGGCAATCAGCCCCAGCATTTT. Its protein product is CSASPRTGGNYGNQPQHF.

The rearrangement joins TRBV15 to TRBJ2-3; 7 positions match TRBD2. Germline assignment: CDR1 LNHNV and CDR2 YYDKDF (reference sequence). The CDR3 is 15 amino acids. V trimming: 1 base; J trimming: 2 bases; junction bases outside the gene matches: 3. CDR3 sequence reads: CATSRGGGDTDTQYF. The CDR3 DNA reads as TGTGCCACCAGCAGAGGCGGGGGTGACACAGATACGCAGTATTTT.

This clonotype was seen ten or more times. The CDR3 DNA reads TGCGCCAGCAGCCGGGACGGAATATATGGCTACACCTTC. Residues: CASSRDGIYGYTF. This sequence joins TRBV5-1 and TRBJ1-2; weak D call: TRBD1 (5 bases). The CDR3 extends over 13 amino acids. Trimming pared 4 bases from V and 5 bases from J, leaving 12 bases between. Germline V CDR1 and CDR2: SGHRS, YFSETQ.